What follows are 20 T cell receptor beta chains derived from one specimen sequenced in a study of T-cell memory formation after mild COVID-19. A single record per CDR3 protein comes from TCRdb applying MiXCR to the 5' RACE reads. In the table there are 550,000 to 700,000 distinct CDR3 sequences, more than 15% of which are singletons. Material for sequencing was PBMCs or a T cell subset sorted from them (not recorded which). The origin of the receptors is an adult woman who had mild COVID-19 (a few samples of this study predate the infection). Cell type and time point are not known.

The sample holds a few counts of this clonotype. J is TRBJ2-7 and V is TRBV4-1, with no clear D. The CDR3 sequence is 12 residues long. Germline values: CDR1 MGHRA, CDR2 YSYEKL. Trimming took 1 base from V and 6 from J, leaving 7 bases between them. CDR3 in amino acids: CASSQGPFEQYF. In nucleotides, the CDR3 is TGCGCCAGCAGCCAAGGTCCATTCGAGCAGTACTTC.

This clonotype occurred a few times. V and J are TRBV6-6 and TRBJ1-6; the match to TRBD1 covers 7 bases. V trimming: 5 bases; J trimming: 3 bases; junction bases outside the gene matches: 25. The CDR3 is made up of 22 amino acids. Looked up from germline, CDR1 is MNHNY and CDR2 is SVGAGI (reference sequence). The CDR3, as DNA: TGTGCCAGCAGTGTTCTCGCTGCCGGGACAGACGGTTTGGGTGGCTATAATTCACCCCTCCACTTT. It codes for CASSVLAAGTDGLGGYNSPLHF.

This clonotype was counted ten times or more. The V and J genes are TRBV2 and TRBJ1-4; possible D gene TRBD1, 5 bases. Looked up from germline, CDR1 is SNHLY and CDR2 is FYNNEI. The CDR3 is 15 residues long. Trimming removed 6 bases at V and 7 bases at J, with 18 bases between. The CDR3 DNA is TGTGCCAGCAGGATCCCAGGGAGAGAGGGTGAAAAACTGTTTTTT. Its protein is CASRIPGREGEKLFF. Supplemented by reference TRBV2 and TRBJ1-4, the full variable domain reads EPEVTQTPSHQVTQMGQEVILRCVPISNHLYFYWYRQILGQKVEFLVSFYNNEISEKSEIFDDQFSVERPDGSNFTLKIRSTKLEDSAMYFCASRIPGREGEKLFFGSGTQLSVL.

This chain uses TRBV19 with TRBJ2-1, with TRBD2 as a possible D gene (6 bases). Trimming removed 7 bases at V and 4 bases at J, with 11 bases between. CDR3 length equals 13 residues. Germline lookup yields CDR1 LNHDA and CDR2 SQIVND (reference sequence). This chain's CDR3 is CASTDGGYNEQFF. CDR3 nucleotide sequence: TGTGCCAGTACCGACGGGGGATACAATGAGCAGTTCTTC.

This clonotype was detected once. This chain links TRBV6-1 with TRBJ2-5, with D tentatively TRBD2 (5 bases). V was shortened by 5 bases and J by 6 bases, with 16 bases between the two germline ends. CDR3 length: 14 residues. From germline, CDR1 is MNHNS and CDR2 SASEGT. The CDR3 reads CASSRTSGLKTQYF. The CDR3 bases are TGTGCCAGCAGTCGAACTAGTGGACTGAAGACCCAGTACTTC.

This clonotype was seen only a few times. The V call is TRBV4-1, the J call TRBJ1-1; D unclear. Trimming stripped 2 bases from V and 4 bases from J, with 17 bases between. CDR3 size: 16 residues. The germline V gene encodes CDR1 MGHRA and CDR2 YSYEKL. The CDR3 DNA sequence: TGCGCCAGCAGCCAACTTATGGCCTCACCGACCACTGAAGCTTTCTTT. It encodes CASSQLMASPTTEAFF.

This clonotype was picked up a small number of times. The rearrangement joins TRBV24-1 to TRBJ2-1; 13 bases are a match to TRBD2. V dropped 5 bases and J dropped 5; count of bases not matched to a gene: 14. The length of the CDR3 is 19 residues. Germline assignment: CDR1 KGHDR and CDR2 SFDVKD. The CDR3 nucleotides read TGTGCCACCAGTGGGGCCGGACTAGCGGGGGAAGGTCTTAACAATGAGCAGTTCTTC. Translation gives CATSGAGLAGEGLNNEQFF.

The sample holds a few counts of this clonotype. The chain combines TRBV7-8 with TRBJ2-7; 11 nucleotides agree with TRBD2. Germline assignment: CDR1 SGHVS and CDR2 FQNEAQ. The length of the CDR3 is 16 residues. J was trimmed by 5 bases and V by 4 bases; bases with no gene match: 10. The CDR3 reads CASSSIAGGPANEQYF. The CDR3 region has the DNA TGTGCCAGCAGCTCTATAGCGGGGGGGCCGGCGAACGAGCAGTACTTC. The entire variable domain, with the rest obtained from reference TRBV7-8 and TRBJ2-7, is as follows: GAGVSQSPRYKVAKRGQDVALRCDPISGHVSLFWYQQALGQGPEFLTYFQNEAQLDKSGLPSDRFFAERPEGSVSTLKIQRTQQEDSAVYLCASSSIAGGPANEQYFGPGTRLTVT.

The rearrangement uses TRBV7-6 and TRBJ2-3; D perhaps matches TRBD2 (6 bases). There are 14 residues in the CDR3. The V end lost 7 bases, the J end lost 5 bases, and 16 bases lay between the germline ends. Germline assignment: CDR1 SGHVS and CDR2 FNYEAQ. The chain's CDR3 is CASTERWGGDTQYF. CDR3 sequence (DNA): TGTGCCAGCACAGAGAGGTGGGGAGGAGATACGCAGTATTTT.

This clonotype came up a few times. DNA for the CDR3: TGTGCCAGCAGCTCCCACAGGGAGGGGTATGGCTACACCTTC. This gives the protein CASSSHREGYGYTF. The V and J genes are TRBV6-5 and TRBJ1-2; D might be TRBD1 (6 bases). The germline V and J ends were trimmed by 6 bases and 5 bases, with 16 bases remaining between them. Germline V gene lookup returns CDR1 MNHEY and CDR2 SVGAGI. This CDR3 is 14 amino acids long.

In its sample, this clonotype was seen a few times. The rearrangement links TRBV5-5 to TRBJ2-7; D is unresolved. Germline lookup yields CDR1 SGHKS and CDR2 YYEKEE (reference sequence). Trimming pared 4 bases from V and 13 bases from J, leaving 18 bases between. The CDR3 loop spans 12 amino acids. The CDR3 loop is CASSPSTGLRYF. In DNA, the CDR3 is TGTGCCAGCAGCCCATCGACCGGGTTACGCTACTTC.

This clonotype has only a few counts. The V gene is TRBV6-6, the J gene TRBJ2-5; D unresolved. CDR1 and CDR2 from the germline V gene are MNHNY and SVGAGI (reference sequence). The CDR3 spans 13 residues. The V gene lost 5 bases and the J gene lost 5 bases, with 12 bases spanning the gap. The DNA of the CDR3 is TGTGCCAGCAGTAACGTAGCACCCGAGACCCAGTACTTC. Its translation is CASSNVAPETQYF.

This clonotype has a count of ten or more. Compared with germline, one end of the junction differs, possibly owing to a read error. This chain uses TRBV5-1 with TRBJ2-3; 9 bases are shared with TRBD2. The germline V gene encodes CDR1 SGHRS and CDR2 YFSETQ. CDR3 size: 14 residues. The CDR3 spells CASSPSGGTDTQYF. Here the CDR3 DNA reads TGTGCCAGCAGTCCTAGCGGGGGCACAGATACGCAGTATTTT.

The chain is built from TRBV5-4 and TRBJ2-4; possible D gene TRBD1, 5 bases. Per germline, CDR1 SGHNT and CDR2 YYREEE (reference sequence). The CDR3 is made up of 16 amino acids. The V end lost 4 bases, the J end lost 2 bases, and 16 bases lay between the germline ends. CDR3 bases: TGTGCCAGCAGCGCCAGGACACCCGTAACCAAAAACATTCAGTACTTC. This codes for CASSARTPVTKNIQYF.

This sequence joins TRBV4-2 and TRBJ2-1, with D perhaps matching TRBD1 (8 bases). Germline V gene data show CDR1 as LGHNA and CDR2 as YNFKEQ. The CDR3 spans 16 residues. Trimming removed 0 bases from V and 6 bases from J, with 15 bases in between. The CDR3 loop is CASSQDGQGGGNEQFF. DNA of the CDR3: TGTGCCAGCAGCCAAGATGGACAGGGAGGGGGCAATGAGCAGTTCTTC.

A few counts support this clonotype. This rearrangement joins TRBV18 to TRBJ2-7; D is perhaps TRBD2 (5 bases). Germline values: CDR1 KGHSH, CDR2 LQKENI. The V end lost 4 bases, the J end lost 7 bases, and 14 bases lay between the germline ends. This CDR3 region has 13 residues. CDR3 nucleotide sequence: TGTGCCAGCTCACGGGGAGCCGGGAAGGAGCAGTACTTC. It translates to CASSRGAGKEQYF.

V gene TRBV2 combines with J gene TRBJ2-1; D not certain. V lost 7 bases, J lost 7 bases, and 11 bases lay in between. The CDR3 runs to 12 residues. Germline CDR1 reads SNHLY; CDR2 reads FYNNEI. The CDR3, as DNA: TGTGCCAGCAAACATCTTAGAAATGAGCAGTTCTTC. The encoded protein is CASKHLRNEQFF. The complete variable domain, with remaining parts taken from reference TRBV2 and TRBJ2-1, reads EPEVTQTPSHQVTQMGQEVILRCVPISNHLYFYWYRQILGQKVEFLVSFYNNEISEKSEIFDDQFSVERPDGSNFTLKIRSTKLEDSAMYFCASKHLRNEQFFGPGTRLTVL.

This clonotype was counted a few times. The rearrangement uses TRBV9 and TRBJ2-2; TRBD2 is a possible D gene (5 bases). CDR1 and CDR2 from the germline V gene are SGDLS and YYNGEE. This CDR3 has 11 amino acids. V was trimmed by 7 bases and J by 4 bases, leaving 5 bases between them. CDR3 sequence reads: CASAGTGELFF. Here the CDR3 DNA reads TGTGCCAGCGCGGGCACCGGGGAGCTGTTTTTT.

This clonotype was observed a handful of times. The rearrangement joins TRBV7-2 to TRBJ1-2; D is perhaps TRBD1 (5 bases). Germline values: CDR1 SGHTA, CDR2 FQGNSA. CDR3 length: 15 amino acids. The V end was cut by 4 bases, the J end by 3 bases, with 15 bases between. CDR3 DNA: TGTGCCAGCAGCTCCAGACAGAAACAATACTATGGCTACACCTTC. This encodes CASSSRQKQYYGYTF.

The chain employs TRBV7-9 and TRBJ2-1; 10 bases are shared with TRBD2. Germline V gene lookup returns CDR1 SEHNR and CDR2 FQNEAQ (reference sequence). The ends lost 5 bases at V and 8 bases at J; junction bases unmatched: 15. CDR3 length equals 17 residues. CDR3 sequence (DNA): TGTGCCAGCAGCAGATTAAGCGGGAGGGCCGGGTATGATGAGCAGTTCTTC. Translating gives CASSRLSGRAGYDEQFF.